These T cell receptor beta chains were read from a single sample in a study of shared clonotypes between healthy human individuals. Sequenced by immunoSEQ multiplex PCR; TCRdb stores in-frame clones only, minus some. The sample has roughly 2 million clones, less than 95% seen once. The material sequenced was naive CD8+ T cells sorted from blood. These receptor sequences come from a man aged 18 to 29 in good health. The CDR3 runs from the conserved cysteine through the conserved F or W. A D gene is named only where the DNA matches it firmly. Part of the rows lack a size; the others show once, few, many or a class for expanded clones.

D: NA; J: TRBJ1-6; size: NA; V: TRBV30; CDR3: CAWAQTAGESPLHF; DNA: TGTGCCTGGGCCCAGACAGCTGGGGAATCACCCCTCCACTTT
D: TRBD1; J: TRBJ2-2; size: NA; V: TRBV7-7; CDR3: CASSLLAGGNTGELFF; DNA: TGTGCTAGCAGCTTACTCGCAGGGGGGAACACCGGGGAGCTGTTTTTT
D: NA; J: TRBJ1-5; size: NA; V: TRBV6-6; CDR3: CASSTGGGVQPQHF; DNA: TGTGCCAGCAGTACCGGGGGAGGGGTACAGCCCCAGCATTTT
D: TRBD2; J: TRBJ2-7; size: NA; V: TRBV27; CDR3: CASSYSTGTSSYEQYF; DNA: TGTGCCAGCAGTTACTCGACCGGGACTAGCTCCTACGAGCAGTACTTC
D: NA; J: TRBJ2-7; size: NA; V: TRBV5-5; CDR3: CASSLEIQGGEQYF; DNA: TGTGCCAGCAGCTTGGAGATACAGGGAGGCGAGCAGTACTTC
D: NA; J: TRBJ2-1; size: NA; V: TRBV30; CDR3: CAWSGLGNEQFF; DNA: TGTGCCTGGAGTGGACTGGGAAATGAGCAGTTCTTC
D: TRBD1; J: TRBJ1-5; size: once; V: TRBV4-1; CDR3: CASSQGGTGYQPQHF; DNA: TGCGCCAGCAGCCAAGGGGGGACAGGCTATCAGCCCCAGCATTTT
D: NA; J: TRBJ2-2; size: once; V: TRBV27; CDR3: CASSLNGGSGELFF; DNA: TGTGCCAGCAGTTTAAACGGGGGTAGCGGGGAGCTGTTTTTT
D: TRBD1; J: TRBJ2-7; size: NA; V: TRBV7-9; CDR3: CASSLVGWGQGYEQYF; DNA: TGTGCCAGCAGCTTAGTTGGATGGGGACAGGGCTACGAGCAGTACTTC
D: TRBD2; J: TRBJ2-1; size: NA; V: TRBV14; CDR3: CASSGLAGVYEQFF; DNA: TGTGCCAGCAGTGGACTAGCGGGAGTTTATGAGCAGTTCTTC
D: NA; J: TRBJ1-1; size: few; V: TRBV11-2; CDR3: CASSLGPNTEAFF; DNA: TGTGCCAGCAGCTTAGGGCCGAACACTGAAGCTTTCTTT
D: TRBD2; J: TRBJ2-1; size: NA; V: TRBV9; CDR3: CASSPLFVGGPYNEQFF; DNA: TGTGCCAGCAGCCCTCTCTTTGTGGGAGGGCCGTATAATGAGCAGTTCTTC
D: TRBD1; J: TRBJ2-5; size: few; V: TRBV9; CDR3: CASSLLGGTGVETQYF; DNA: TGTGCCAGCAGCCTCTTAGGGGGGACAGGGGTCGAGACCCAGTACTTC
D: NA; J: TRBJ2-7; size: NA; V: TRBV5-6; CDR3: CASSSGAGEQYF; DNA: TGTGCCAGCAGCTCGGGGGCTGGCGAGCAGTACTTC
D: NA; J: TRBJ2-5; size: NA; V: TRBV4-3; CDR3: CASSLGLTQETQYF; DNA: TGCGCCAGCAGCCTAGGGCTAACCCAAGAGACCCAGTACTTC